Below, 25 T cell receptor beta chains from the same sample are listed, as sequenced in a study of blood T cell repertoires in COVID-19. TCRdb keeps only in-frame clones here, not all; method: immunoSEQ multiplex PCR. The repertoire holds about 160,000 clones, approximately 82% seen once, with 22% in the top ten. The sequenced sample was peripheral blood. Receptor source: a woman aged 80 or older with acute or convalescent COVID-19.

The chain carries TRBV12-5 and TRBJ2-2; D is unresolved. V gave up 4 bases and J gave up 5 bases, with 5 bases separating them. The germline V gene has CDR1 LGHNT and CDR2 FRNRAP. CDR3 length: 12 residues. This chain's CDR3 is CASGYLTGELFF. The CDR3 DNA reads as TGTGCTAGTGGTTACCTAACCGGGGAGCTGTTTTTT.

The rearrangement links TRBV14 to TRBJ1-2, with D possibly matching TRBD1 (5 bases). V lost 4 bases, J lost 0 bases, and 6 bases lay in between. This CDR3 region has 13 residues. Per germline, CDR1 SGHDN and CDR2 FVKESK. In nucleotides, the CDR3 is TGTGCCAGCAGCCGGGGCGCTAACTATGGCTACACCTTC. Protein: CASSRGANYGYTF.

The chain joins TRBV18 to TRBJ1-6; 10 nucleotides align to TRBD1. The junction had 4 bases not matched to a gene; V was cut back by 1 base and J by 4 bases. CDR1 and CDR2 (germline): KGHSH, LQKENI. CDR3 length: 17 residues. The CDR3 protein is CASSPRGQGVYNSPLHF. Written as DNA, the CDR3 is TGTGCCAGCTCACCACGAGGACAGGGGGTTTATAATTCACCCCTCCACTTT.

The rearrangement joins TRBV14 to TRBJ2-5; no firm D call. Trimming removed 5 bases from V and 0 bases from J, with 16 bases in between. The germline gives CDR1 SGHDN, CDR2 FVKESK. This CDR3 region has 16 residues. The CDR3 sequence: CASSSLAADYQETQYF. In nucleotides, the CDR3 is TGTGCCAGCAGCTCCTTGGCGGCAGATTACCAAGAGACCCAGTACTTC. The full variable domain, its missing parts supplied by reference TRBV14 and TRBJ2-5, is EAGVTQFPSHSVIEKGQTVTLRCDPISGHDNLYWYRRVMGKEIKFLLHFVKESKQDESGMPNNRFLAERTGGTYSTLKVQPAELEDSGVYFCASSSLAADYQETQYFGPGTRLLVL.

In regard to this clone: Distinct nucleotide sequences in the sample also encode this CDR3. The chain combines TRBV5-1 with TRBJ2-5, with D unclear. V lost 2 bases and J 5 bases, leaving 7 bases between the germline ends. Germline CDR1 SGHRS, CDR2 YFSETQ. The CDR3 runs to 12 residues. DNA of the CDR3: TGCGCCAGCAGCTTTCCCGGGGAGACCCAGTACTTC. Amino acids: CASSFPGETQYF. Based on the CDR3 plus reference TRBV5-1 and TRBJ2-5, the full variable domain is KAGVTQTPRYLIKTRGQQVTLSCSPISGHRSVSWYQQTPGQGLQFLFEYFSETQRNKGNFPGRFSGRQFSNSRSEMNVSTLELGDSALYLCASSFPGETQYFGPGTRLLVL.

The chain is built from TRBV2 and TRBJ1-2; 10 nucleotides agree with TRBD1. The trim removed 10 bases at V and 8 bases at J, leaving 19 bases unmatched. Germline-derived CDR1 and CDR2 are SNHLY and FYNNEI. This CDR3 contains 16 residues. The CDR3 here is CANNSWTGGVPGGYTF. CDR3 DNA sequence: TGTGCCAACAACTCCTGGACAGGGGGAGTCCCGGGGGGCTACACCTTC.

This clone was observed a single time. This chain links TRBV25-1 with TRBJ2-1; the match to TRBD2 covers 9 bases. With V trimmed by 3 bases and J by 7 bases, 7 bases remained unmatched. This CDR3 region has 15 residues. Germline CDR1 MGHDK, CDR2 SYGVNS. CDR3 sequence: CASSDRGLARNEQFF. The CDR3 nucleotides read TGTGCCAGCAGTGATAGGGGACTAGCACGGAATGAGCAGTTCTTC.

The genes are TRBV18 and TRBJ2-7, with TRBD2 identical over 9 bases. CDR3 length: 14 amino acids. CDR1 is KGHSH and CDR2 is LQKENI in the germline V gene. V was pared by 6 bases and J by 0 bases, with 3 bases of the junction left unmatched. Here the CDR3 DNA reads TGTGCCAGCTCCTCTAGCGGGGACTCCTACGAGCAGTACTTC. Translated: CASSSSGDSYEQYF.

The V and J genes are TRBV4-1 and TRBJ2-1, with TRBD2 matching over 14 bases. The CDR3 length is 16 residues. Per the germline V gene, CDR1 is MGHRA and CDR2 is YSYEKL. The trim removed 1 base at V and 10 bases at J, leaving 6 bases unmatched. The CDR3 spells CASSQGEGLAGVEQFF. The CDR3 DNA reads as TGCGCCAGCAGCCAAGGCGAGGGACTAGCGGGAGTGGAGCAGTTCTTC.

This chain joins TRBV9 and TRBJ1-1, with 8 bases matching TRBD1. The junction had 4 bases not matched to a gene; V was cut back by 3 bases and J by 0 bases. This CDR3 comprises 15 residues. In germline, CDR1 is SGDLS, CDR2 YYNGEE. The CDR3 DNA reads TGTGCCAGCAGCGGGCGGACAGGGTTGAACACTGAAGCTTTCTTT. It encodes CASSGRTGLNTEAFF. The full variable domain, its missing parts supplied by reference TRBV9 and TRBJ1-1, is DSGVTQTPKHLITATGQRVTLRCSPRSGDLSVYWYQQSLDQGLQFLIQYYNGEERAKGNILERFSAQQFPDLHSELNLSSLELGDSALYFCASSGRTGLNTEAFFGQGTRLTVV.

Remarks on this clone: One end of the junction is discordant with germline, which a read error may explain. This chain links TRBV11-1 with TRBJ1-1, with D tentatively TRBD1 (6 bases). Per germline, CDR1 SGHAT and CDR2 FQDESV (reference sequence). The CDR3 has 13 residues. CDR3 in DNA: TGTGCCAGCAGCTTAGGACGGGACACTAAAGCTTTCTTT. Its translation: CASSLGRDTKAFF.

The chain recombines TRBV9 with TRBJ2-2; 10 nucleotides line up with TRBD2. With V trimmed by 4 bases and J by 5 bases, 11 bases remained unmatched. Germline V lookup: CDR1 SGDLS, CDR2 YYNGEE. This CDR3 region has 17 residues. In nucleotides, the CDR3 is TGTGCCAGCAGCCCCCGCCGGAGCGGGAGGGCTACCGGGGAGCTGTTTTTT. Protein product: CASSPRRSGRATGELFF.

The chain carries TRBV27 and TRBJ1-2, with 7 bases matching TRBD1. The CDR3 sequence is 13 residues long. The germline CDR1 and CDR2 sequences are MNHEY and SMNVEV (reference sequence). The V and J ends lost 0 bases and 7 bases, in that order; junction bases with no gene match: 2. CDR3 coding DNA: TGTGCCAGCAGTTTATCACGGACAGGTGGCTACACCTTC. Its translation is CASSLSRTGGYTF.

This chain links TRBV6-6 with TRBJ1-5, with TRBD1 as a possible D gene (6 bases). The CDR3 extends over 14 amino acids. Per germline, CDR1 MNHNY and CDR2 SVGAGI (reference sequence). V dropped 5 bases and J dropped 5 bases, with 13 bases sitting between them. The CDR3 bases are TGTGCCAGCAGTCCACAGGGACCGCATCAGCCCCAGCATTTT. Translating gives CASSPQGPHQPQHF.

This chain connects TRBV5-1 to TRBJ2-7; possible D gene TRBD1, 5 bases. In germline, CDR1 is SGHRS, CDR2 YFSETQ. V was trimmed by 4 bases and J by 0 bases, leaving 23 bases between them. This CDR3 comprises 18 residues. Written as DNA, the CDR3 is TGCGCCAGCAGCCCGGGTTGGCCAGGGTCTAAGAGCTCCTACGAGCAGTACTTC. Translated, it gives CASSPGWPGSKSSYEQYF.

V usage is TRBV7-6 and J usage is TRBJ1-2, with 7 bases lining up with TRBD1. CDR1 and CDR2 (germline): SGHVS, FNYEAQ. V gave up 5 bases and J gave up 8 bases; unmatched junction bases: 5. The CDR3 has 12 amino acids. The CDR3 is CASSPDRAGYTF. The CDR3 nucleotides read TGTGCCAGCAGCCCCGACAGGGCAGGCTACACCTTC.

The CDR3, as DNA: TGCGCCAGCAGCCAAGATGCCAAGAGCTCTGGAAACACCATATATTTT. Protein product: CASSQDAKSSGNTIYF. The chain employs TRBV4-3 and TRBJ1-3; no definite D call. The V gene lost 0 bases and the J gene lost 0 bases, with 9 bases spanning the gap. This CDR3 is built from 16 residues. CDR1 is LGHNA, CDR2 YSLEER, per germline.

The CDR3 nucleotides read TGTGCCTGGAGTGTAGGGGCGTACCAGCCCCAGCATTTT. Protein product: CAWSVGAYQPQHF. This chain connects TRBV30 to TRBJ1-5; tentatively, D is TRBD1 (5 bases). Trimming removed 0 bases from V and 7 bases from J, with 10 bases in between. The CDR3 runs to 13 residues. Germline values: CDR1 GTSNPN, CDR2 SVGIG (reference sequence).

The chain has TRBV27 and TRBJ2-2; TRBD2 might be the D (6 bases). Trimming stripped 8 bases from V and 5 bases from J, with 9 bases between. Germline values: CDR1 MNHEY, CDR2 SMNVEV (reference sequence). This CDR3 has 12 residues. This chain's CDR3 is CASHRGTGELFF. The CDR3 nucleotides are TGTGCCAGCCATCGGGGGACCGGGGAGCTGTTTTTT.

This clone was counted once. The J gene is TRBJ2-3, the V gene TRBV7-2; 7 bases are shared with TRBD1. Germline CDR1 SGHTA, CDR2 FQGNSA. Trimming cost V 5 bases and J 6 bases; bases outside gene matches: 5. The CDR3 totals 13 residues. DNA of the CDR3: TGTGCCAGCAGCCAACAGGGGCCGGATACGCAGTATTTT. The encoded protein is CASSQQGPDTQYF.

This rearrangement joins TRBV5-1 to TRBJ2-7; 14 bases line up with TRBD2. CDR3 length: 16 amino acids. Germline loops: CDR1 SGHRS, CDR2 YFSETQ. The V and J ends lost 4 bases and 9 bases, in that order; junction bases with no gene match: 12. The CDR3 bases are TGCGCCAGCAGCCCGGGCGGGACTAGCGGGAGAATAGCGCAGTACTTC. Its translation: CASSPGGTSGRIAQYF. Drawing the rest from reference TRBV5-1 and TRBJ2-7, the complete variable domain is KAGVTQTPRYLIKTRGQQVTLSCSPISGHRSVSWYQQTPGQGLQFLFEYFSETQRNKGNFPGRFSGRQFSNSRSEMNVSTLELGDSALYLCASSPGGTSGRIAQYFGPGTRLTVT.

V gene TRBV7-9 combines with J gene TRBJ2-3; TRBD2 might be the D (6 bases). CDR1 is SEHNR and CDR2 is FQNEAQ in the germline V gene (reference sequence). V lost 5 bases and J 6 bases, leaving 18 bases between the germline ends. The CDR3 totals 15 residues. CDR3 loop: CASSPQGPRGDTQYF. CDR3 sequence (DNA): TGTGCCAGCAGCCCCCAAGGACCCCGGGGGGATACGCAGTATTTT.

This CDR3 is CASSLKGGQGGYNEQFF. The CDR3 bases are TGTGCCAGCAGCTTAAAGGGCGGACAGGGCGGTTACAATGAGCAGTTCTTC. The chain combines TRBV11-2 with TRBJ2-1; the match to TRBD1 covers 8 bases. Unmatched junction bases numbered 10, after V lost 2 bases and J lost 4 bases. Germline assignment: CDR1 SGHAT and CDR2 FQNNGV. The CDR3 runs to 17 residues.

J is TRBJ2-5 and V is TRBV9; 7 bases fit TRBD2. This CDR3 is 14 amino acids long. Germline-derived CDR1 and CDR2 are SGDLS and YYNGEE. The J segment lost 8 bases and the V segment lost 7 bases, leaving 14 bases of the junction unmatched. Written as DNA, the CDR3 is TGTGCCAGCGGTCTCCTAGCGGAGTCGGAAACCCAGTACTTC. This sequence encodes CASGLLAESETQYF.

In this sample, this clone turned up once. The chain is built from TRBV30 and TRBJ1-3, with D perhaps matching TRBD1 (5 bases). Germline V gene data show CDR1 as GTSNPN and CDR2 as SVGIG (reference sequence). The CDR3 contains 13 residues. V lost 1 base to trimming and J lost 10 bases, with 14 bases between them. CDR3 in DNA: TGTGCCTGGAGTGGGTCAGGGAGGAGAACCATATATTTT. It encodes CAWSGSGRRTIYF.